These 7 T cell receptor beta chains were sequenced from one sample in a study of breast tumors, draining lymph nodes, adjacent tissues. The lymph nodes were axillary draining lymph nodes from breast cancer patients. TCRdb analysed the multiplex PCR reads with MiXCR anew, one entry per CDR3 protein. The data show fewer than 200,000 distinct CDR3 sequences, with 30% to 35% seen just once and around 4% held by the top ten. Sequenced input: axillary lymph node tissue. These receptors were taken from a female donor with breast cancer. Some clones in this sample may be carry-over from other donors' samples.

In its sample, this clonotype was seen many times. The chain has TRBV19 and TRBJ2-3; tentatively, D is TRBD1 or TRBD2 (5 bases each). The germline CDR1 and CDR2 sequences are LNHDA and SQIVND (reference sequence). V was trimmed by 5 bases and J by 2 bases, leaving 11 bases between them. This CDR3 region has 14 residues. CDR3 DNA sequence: TGTGCCAGTAGTCGGGACCCGTTCACAGATACGCAGTATTTT. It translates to CASSRDPFTDTQYF.

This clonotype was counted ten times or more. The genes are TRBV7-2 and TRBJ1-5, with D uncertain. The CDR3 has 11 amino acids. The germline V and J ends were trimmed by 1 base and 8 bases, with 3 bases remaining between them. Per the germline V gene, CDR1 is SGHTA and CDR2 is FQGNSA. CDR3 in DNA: TGTGCCAGCAGCTTAGAGGAGCCCCAGCATTTT. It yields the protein CASSLEEPQHF. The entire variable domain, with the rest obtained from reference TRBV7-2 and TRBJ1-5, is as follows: GAGVSQSPSNKVTEKGKDVELRCDPISGHTALYWYRQSLGQGLEFLIYFQGNSAPDKSGLPSDRFSAERTGGSVSTLTIQRTQQEDSAVYLCASSLEEPQHFGDGTRLSIL.

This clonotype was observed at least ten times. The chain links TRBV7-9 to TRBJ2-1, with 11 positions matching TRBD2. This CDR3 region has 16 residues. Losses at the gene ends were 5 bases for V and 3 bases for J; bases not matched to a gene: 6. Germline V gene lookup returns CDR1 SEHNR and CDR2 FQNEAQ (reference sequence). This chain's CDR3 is CASSSQLAGVYNEQFF. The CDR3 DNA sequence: TGTGCCAGCAGCAGCCAACTAGCGGGAGTCTACAATGAGCAGTTCTTC.

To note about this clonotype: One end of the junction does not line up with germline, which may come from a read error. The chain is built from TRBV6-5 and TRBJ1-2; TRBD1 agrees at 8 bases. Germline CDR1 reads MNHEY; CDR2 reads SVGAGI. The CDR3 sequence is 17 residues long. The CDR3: CASSHSYTRGQNYGYTF. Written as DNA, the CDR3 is TGTGCCAGCAGTCACTCGTACACCAGGGGGCAGAACTATGGCTACACCTTC.

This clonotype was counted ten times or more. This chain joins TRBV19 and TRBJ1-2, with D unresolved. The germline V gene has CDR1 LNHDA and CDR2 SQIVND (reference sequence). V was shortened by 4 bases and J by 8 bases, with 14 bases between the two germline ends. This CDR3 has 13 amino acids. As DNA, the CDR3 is TGTGCCAGTAGTAGGTCAGGCAGCGAAGGCTACACCTTC. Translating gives CASSRSGSEGYTF.

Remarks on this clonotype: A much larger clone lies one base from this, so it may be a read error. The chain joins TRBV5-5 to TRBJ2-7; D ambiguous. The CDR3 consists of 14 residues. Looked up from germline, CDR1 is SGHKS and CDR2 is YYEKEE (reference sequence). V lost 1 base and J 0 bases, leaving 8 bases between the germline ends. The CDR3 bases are TGTGCCAGCAGCTTGAATCCCCTCTCCTACGAGCAGTACTTC. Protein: CASSLNPLSYEQYF.

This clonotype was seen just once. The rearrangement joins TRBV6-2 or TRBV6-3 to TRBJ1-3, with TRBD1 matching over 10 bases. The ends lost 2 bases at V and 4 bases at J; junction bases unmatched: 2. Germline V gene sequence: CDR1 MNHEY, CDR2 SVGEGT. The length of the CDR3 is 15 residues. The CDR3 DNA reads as TGTGCCAGCAGTTACCGGGACAGGGGCGGAAACACCATATATTTT. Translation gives CASSYRDRGGNTIYF.